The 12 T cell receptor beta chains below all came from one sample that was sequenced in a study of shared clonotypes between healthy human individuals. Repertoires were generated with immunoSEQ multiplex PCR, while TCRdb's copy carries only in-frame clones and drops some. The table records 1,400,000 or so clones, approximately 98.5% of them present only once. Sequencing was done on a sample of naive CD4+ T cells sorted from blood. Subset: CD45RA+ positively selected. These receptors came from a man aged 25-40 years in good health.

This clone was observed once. DNA for the CDR3: TGTGCCAGCAGAGCGGGTTCGAACACCGGGGAGCTGTTTTTT. Its translation is CASRAGSNTGELFF. The rearrangement uses TRBV28 and TRBJ2-2; D is possibly TRBD2 (6 bases). The CDR3 runs to 14 residues. Germline V gene lookup returns CDR1 MDHEN and CDR2 SYDVKM. Trimming removed 6 bases from V and 0 bases from J, with 8 bases in between.

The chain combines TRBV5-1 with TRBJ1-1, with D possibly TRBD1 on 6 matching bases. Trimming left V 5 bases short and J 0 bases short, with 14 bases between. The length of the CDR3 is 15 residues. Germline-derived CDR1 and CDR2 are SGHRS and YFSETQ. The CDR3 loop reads CASSSGTFMNTEAFF. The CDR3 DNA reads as TGCGCCAGCAGTTCCGGGACATTCATGAACACTGAAGCTTTCTTT.

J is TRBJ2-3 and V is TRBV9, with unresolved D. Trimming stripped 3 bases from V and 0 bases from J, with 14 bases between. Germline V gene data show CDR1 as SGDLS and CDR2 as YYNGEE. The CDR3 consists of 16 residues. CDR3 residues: CASSADGRRSTDTQYF. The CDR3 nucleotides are TGTGCCAGCAGCGCCGACGGACGGCGTAGCACAGATACGCAGTATTTT.

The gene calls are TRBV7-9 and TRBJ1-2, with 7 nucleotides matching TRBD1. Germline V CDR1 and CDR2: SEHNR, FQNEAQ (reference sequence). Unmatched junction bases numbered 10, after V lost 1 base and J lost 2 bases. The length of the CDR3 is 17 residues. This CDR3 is CASSLDTGTEDNYGYTF. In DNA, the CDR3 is TGTGCCAGCAGCTTAGATACCGGGACAGAAGACAACTATGGCTACACCTTC.

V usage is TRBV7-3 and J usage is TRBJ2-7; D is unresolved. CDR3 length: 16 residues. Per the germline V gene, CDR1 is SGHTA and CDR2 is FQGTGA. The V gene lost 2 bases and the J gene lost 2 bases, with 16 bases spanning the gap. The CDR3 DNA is TGTGCCAGCAGCTTAGAATCGGCAGGAAAAGCCTACGAGCAGTACTTC. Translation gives CASSLESAGKAYEQYF.

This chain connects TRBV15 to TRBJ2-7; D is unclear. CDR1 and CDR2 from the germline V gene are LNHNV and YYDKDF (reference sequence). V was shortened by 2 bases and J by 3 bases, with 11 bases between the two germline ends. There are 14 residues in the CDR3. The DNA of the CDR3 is TGTGCCACCAGCAGACGGGTGGACCGCTACGAGCAGTACTTC. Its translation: CATSRRVDRYEQYF.

The CDR3, as DNA: TGTGCCACCAGCACAGAACCCGGGACAAGTCAAGAGACCCAGTACTTC. Residues: CATSTEPGTSQETQYF. The V call is TRBV15, the J call TRBJ2-5; maybe TRBD1 (6 bases). Trimming stripped 4 bases from V and 2 bases from J, with 17 bases between. The germline V gene encodes CDR1 LNHNV and CDR2 YYDKDF (reference sequence). The CDR3 runs 16 residues.

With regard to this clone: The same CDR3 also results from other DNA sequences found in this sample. Here the CDR3 DNA reads TGTGCCAGCAGCGTCTCTCCGGGAGGGACCACAGATACGCAGTATTTT. Encoded protein: CASSVSPGGTTDTQYF. This chain joins TRBV9 and TRBJ2-3; 8 nucleotides align to TRBD2. There are 16 residues in the CDR3. Germline V lookup: CDR1 SGDLS, CDR2 YYNGEE. V trimming: 2 bases; J trimming: 2 bases; junction bases outside the gene matches: 7.

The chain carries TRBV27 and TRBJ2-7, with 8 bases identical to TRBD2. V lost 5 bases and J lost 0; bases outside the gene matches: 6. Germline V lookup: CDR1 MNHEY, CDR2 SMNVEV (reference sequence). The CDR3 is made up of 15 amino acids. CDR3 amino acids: CASSRSSGLSYEQYF. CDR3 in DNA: TGTGCCAGCAGTAGATCTAGCGGGCTCTCCTACGAGCAGTACTTC.

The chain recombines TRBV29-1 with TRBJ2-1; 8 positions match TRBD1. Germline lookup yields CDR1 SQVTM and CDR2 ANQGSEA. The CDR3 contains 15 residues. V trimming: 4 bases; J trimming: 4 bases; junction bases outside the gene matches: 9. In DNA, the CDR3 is TGCAGCGTTGCGAGGCAGGGGGCAAGTTACAATGAGCAGTTCTTC. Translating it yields CSVARQGASYNEQFF.

The CDR3 nucleotides are TGTGCCAGTAGTATTCGTCACACTAGCCTTGCCAAAAACATTCAGTACTTC. It specifies CASSIRHTSLAKNIQYF. The chain has TRBV19 and TRBJ2-4, with D perhaps TRBD2 (6 bases). The CDR3 runs to 17 residues. Germline V gene sequence: CDR1 LNHDA, CDR2 SQIVND (reference sequence). The V gene lost 3 bases and the J gene lost 1 base, with 16 bases spanning the gap.

DNA for the CDR3: TGTGCCATCAGTGCGAGTGCAACTAATGAAAAACTGTTTTTT. Amino acid sequence: CAISASATNEKLFF. The rearrangement joins TRBV10-3 to TRBJ1-4, with unresolved D. The length of the CDR3 is 14 residues. With 4 bases removed from V and 0 bases from J, the gap between germline ends came to 6 bases. The germline gives CDR1 ENHRY, CDR2 SYGVKD.